This record looks at one TCR beta chain sequence and its context. Its antigen is currently unknown. TCRdb's table, derived via immunoSEQ multiplex PCR, lists solely in-frame clones and lacks some. The sample yields tens of thousands of clones, approximately 80% seen once. The sample comes from a study of OX40 agonist ivuxolimab in advanced cancers. Regarding the study as a whole: Undetermined was the antigen specificity of the expanded peripheral T cells.

The ends were cut back, 6 bases at V and 1 base at J, with 11 bases in the middle. The CDR3 sequence is 14 residues long. Germline values: CDR1 SGHRS, CDR2 YFSETQ. Material: CD4+ or CD8+ T cells sorted from blood, obtained in a trial of the OX40 agonist ivuxolimab. This chain connects TRBV5-1 to TRBJ1-3, with unresolved D. This sequence was found in an adult with an advanced solid tumor such as melanoma, head and neck, liver or kidney cancer. CDR3 amino acids: CASTRGGSGNTIYF. The CDR3 nucleotides read TGCGCCAGCACCAGAGGAGGTTCTGGAAACACCATATATTTT.